This T cell receptor beta chain was recovered during a study of shared clonotypes between healthy human individuals. At deep level, the assay was performed. Each cell subset's genomic DNA was divided evenly among several immunoSEQ plates. The table came from immunoSEQ multiplex PCR; TCRdb's copy has only in-frame clones and leaves some out. This table has about 2.3 million clones, 80% to 95% appearing once. This CDR3 has 16 residues. J was trimmed by 3 bases and V by 3 bases; bases with no gene match: 9. Germline CDR1 is LGHNA and CDR2 is YNFKEQ. The sequence derives from a young man in good health. Some clones in this sample may be carry-over from other donors' samples. The chain has TRBV4-2 and TRBJ1-1; 8 nucleotides match TRBD1. The sample comprised naive CD4+ T cells from PBMCs. The subset was: CD45RA+ positively selected. CDR3 sequence: CASSQSPQGAYTEAFF. CDR3 nucleotides: TGTGCCAGCAGCCAGTCGCCCCAGGGGGCGTACACTGAAGCTTTCTTT.